This TCR beta chain emerged from a study of patients and donors after allogeneic stem cell transplantation. One entry per CDR3 protein results from TCRdb running MiXCR on the RT-PCR reads. The table records about a million distinct CDR3 sequences, 15% to 20% of them present only once. Between the trimmed V and J ends, which lost 5 bases and 8 bases, there was a span of 19 bases. Germline V gene sequence: CDR1 SSHAT, CDR2 FNYEAQ (reference sequence). The CDR3 sequence is 14 residues long. The rearrangement joins TRBV7-7 to TRBJ2-7; D not resolved. Sequenced: blood, either unsorted or a sorted T cell fraction (not recorded which). The receptor was isolated from a human donor who was either an allogeneic HSCT recipient or a stem cell or donor lymphocyte infusion donor (not recorded which). It is not recorded whose cells these are; they may come from a transplant donor. In nucleotides, the CDR3 is TGTGCCAGCAGCCCCCAAGGGCTAGACTGGAAGCAGTACTTC. Its translation is CASSPQGLDWKQYF.